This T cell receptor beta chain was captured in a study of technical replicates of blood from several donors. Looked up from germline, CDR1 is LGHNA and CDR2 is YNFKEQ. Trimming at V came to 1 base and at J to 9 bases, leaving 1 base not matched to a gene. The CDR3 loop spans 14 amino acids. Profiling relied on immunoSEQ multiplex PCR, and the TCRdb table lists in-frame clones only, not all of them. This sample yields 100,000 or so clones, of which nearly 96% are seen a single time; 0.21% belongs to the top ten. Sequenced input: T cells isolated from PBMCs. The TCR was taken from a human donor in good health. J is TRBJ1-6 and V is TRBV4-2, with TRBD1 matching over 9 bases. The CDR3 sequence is CASSQVTGGSPLHF. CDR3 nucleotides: TGTGCCAGCAGCCAAGTGACAGGGGGTTCACCCCTCCACTTT.